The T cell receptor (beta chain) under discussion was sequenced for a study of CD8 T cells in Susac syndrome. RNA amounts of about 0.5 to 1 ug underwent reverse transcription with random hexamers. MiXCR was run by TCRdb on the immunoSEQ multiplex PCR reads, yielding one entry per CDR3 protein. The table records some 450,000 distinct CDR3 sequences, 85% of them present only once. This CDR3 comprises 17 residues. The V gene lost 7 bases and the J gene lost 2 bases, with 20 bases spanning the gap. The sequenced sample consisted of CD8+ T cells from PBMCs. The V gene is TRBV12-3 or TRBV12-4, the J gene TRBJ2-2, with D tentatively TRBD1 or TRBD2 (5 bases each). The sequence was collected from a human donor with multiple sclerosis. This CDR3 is CASNFPWDEGNTGELFF. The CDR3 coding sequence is TGTGCCAGCAATTTTCCATGGGACGAGGGTAACACCGGGGAGCTGTTTTTT.